Described below is a single T cell receptor (beta chain) sequence and its context. The sample comes from a study of blood T cell repertoires in COVID-19. Study as a whole: Samples of COVID-19 (acute and convalescent) were obtained from the United States, Italy and Spain. T cells, B-cell-depleted T cells, or PBMCs provided the cDNA or gDNA that served as material.

Profiling relied on immunoSEQ multiplex PCR, and the TCRdb table lists in-frame clones only, not all of them. The data show 310,000 or so clones, with 91% seen just once and over 2% held by the top ten. The specimen was peripheral blood. The receptor comes from a woman aged 25 to 39 with COVID-19, enrolled during active disease.

The CDR3 bases are TGTGCCAGCAGTGGTCAGGGGGCCGGGGTGGGGACGCAGTATTTT. Residues: CASSGQGAGVGTQYF. The J gene is TRBJ2-3, the V gene TRBV27, with 8 positions matching TRBD1. V trimming: 5 bases; J trimming: 9 bases; junction bases outside the gene matches: 13. Germline V CDR1 and CDR2: MNHEY, SMNVEV (reference sequence). This CDR3 is 15 amino acids long.